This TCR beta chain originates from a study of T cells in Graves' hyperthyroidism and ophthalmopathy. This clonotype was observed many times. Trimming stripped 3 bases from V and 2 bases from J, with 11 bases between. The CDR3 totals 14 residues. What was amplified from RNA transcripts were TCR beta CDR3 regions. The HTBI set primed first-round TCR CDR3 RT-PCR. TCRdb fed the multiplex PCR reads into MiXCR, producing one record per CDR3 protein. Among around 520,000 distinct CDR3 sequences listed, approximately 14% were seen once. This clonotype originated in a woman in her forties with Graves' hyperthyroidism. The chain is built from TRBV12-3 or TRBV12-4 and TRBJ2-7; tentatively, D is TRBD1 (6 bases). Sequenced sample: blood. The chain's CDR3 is CASSFVGGTYEQYF. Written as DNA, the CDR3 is TGTGCCAGCAGTTTCGTAGGGGGAACCTACGAGCAGTACTTC.